The 18 T cell receptor beta chains below come from one sample, sequenced in a study of identical twins. TCRdb itself ran the 5' RACE reads through MiXCR, one entry per CDR3 protein. The table lists more than 400,000 distinct CDR3 sequences, 15% of them singletons, with roughly 0.4% in the top ten. These same records also appear under a second study, on yellow fever vaccine responses in identical twins.

Specimen: CD4+ T cells sorted from blood. The receptors stem from a young woman in good health.

The chain combines TRBV20-1 with TRBJ2-1; no clear D. CDR3 length: 16 residues. CDR1 and CDR2 (germline): DFQATT, SNEGSKA (reference sequence). The germline V and J ends were trimmed by 6 bases and 3 bases, with 21 bases remaining between them. CDR3 amino acids: CSAPKIPVSNYNEQFF. The CDR3 coding sequence is TGCAGTGCCCCCAAGATCCCGGTCTCGAACTACAATGAGCAGTTCTTC.

This clonotype has just a few counts. The chain uses TRBV11-2 and TRBJ2-2; 8 bases are a match to TRBD2. J was trimmed by 6 bases and V by 3 bases; bases with no gene match: 6. The CDR3 is 15 residues long. Germline V gene lookup returns CDR1 SGHAT and CDR2 FQNNGV. The CDR3 region is CASSFTGGSSGELFF. The CDR3 DNA reads as TGTGCCAGCAGCTTTACGGGGGGGTCCTCCGGGGAGCTGTTTTTT.

The rearrangement joins TRBV11-3 to TRBJ1-2; TRBD1 aligns across 10 bases. The CDR3 spans 15 residues. J lost 5 bases, V lost 3 bases, and 6 bases had no gene match. CDR1 is SGHNT and CDR2 is YENEEA in the germline V gene. CDR3: CASSFDTGQGYGYTF. Here the CDR3 DNA reads TGTGCCAGCAGCTTTGATACGGGACAGGGGTATGGCTACACCTTC.

The sample holds many counts of this clonotype. The chain has TRBV12-3 or TRBV12-4 and TRBJ2-3; the D is unclear. CDR3 length: 14 amino acids. Trimming cost V 1 base and J 6 bases, with 11 bases left between them. The CDR3, as DNA: TGTGCCAGCAGTTTAGGGCTACTCCGCGATACGCAGTATTTT. Its translation is CASSLGLLRDTQYF.

J is TRBJ1-1 and V is TRBV2; D may be TRBD1 (5 bases). The CDR3 extends over 14 amino acids. Per the germline V gene, CDR1 is SNHLY and CDR2 is FYNNEI. Trimming stripped 6 bases from V and 0 bases from J, with 11 bases between. The CDR3 nucleotides are TGTGCCAGCAGAGGGGAGACCATGAACACTGAAGCTTTCTTT. This sequence encodes CASRGETMNTEAFF.

The V call is TRBV29-1, the J call TRBJ2-7; 9 bases are shared with TRBD1. The CDR3 extends over 15 amino acids. Per the germline V gene, CDR1 is SQVTM and CDR2 is ANQGSEA. Germline trimming cut 3 bases from V and 4 bases from J; bases unmatched to any gene: 10. The CDR3: CSVEIPGQGSYEQYF. The CDR3 bases are TGCAGCGTTGAGATACCGGGACAGGGCTCGTACGAGCAGTACTTC.

CDR3 sequence: CASSAGQGYEQYF. The CDR3, as DNA: TGCGCCAGCAGCGCTGGACAGGGCTACGAGCAGTACTTC. This sequence joins TRBV5-1 and TRBJ2-7, with 8 bases lining up with TRBD1. The V gene end was trimmed by 4 bases and the J gene end by 3 bases; junction bases not matched to a gene: 3. Germline CDR1 is SGHRS and CDR2 is YFSETQ. The CDR3 consists of 13 residues.

This clonotype was detected a few times. The chain carries TRBV29-1 and TRBJ2-3; no reliable D call. V shed 4 bases and J shed 2 bases, with 13 bases lying between them. The CDR3 length is 14 residues. The germline V gene has CDR1 SQVTM and CDR2 ANQGSEA. The CDR3: CSVVLIGFTDTQYF. DNA of the CDR3: TGCAGCGTTGTACTCATCGGGTTCACAGATACGCAGTATTTT.

The chain has TRBV20-1 and TRBJ2-2; 7 nucleotides match TRBD1. CDR3 length: 16 amino acids. Unmatched junction bases numbered 6, after V lost 0 bases and J lost 2 bases. The germline CDR1 and CDR2 sequences are DFQATT and SNEGSKA (reference sequence). CDR3 nucleotides: TGCAGTGCTAGAGAGCACCGACAGGGTAACACCGGGGAGCTGTTTTTT. Its translation: CSAREHRQGNTGELFF.

This clonotype was detected ten times or more. Germline is not matched at one junction end, which may reflect a read error. The chain recombines TRBV5-1 with TRBJ2-1, with 10 bases lining up with TRBD2. The CDR3 has 15 amino acids. Germline loops: CDR1 SGHRS, CDR2 YFSETQ. In nucleotides, the CDR3 is TGTGCCAGCAGCCCTAGCGGGAGCTCCTACAATGAGCAGTTCTTC. Translation: CASSPSGSSYNEQFF.

This chain connects TRBV4-2 to TRBJ2-1, with TRBD2 matching 11 bases. The CDR3 spans 17 residues. V shed 3 bases and J 9 bases; nucleotides not matched to a gene: 13. CDR1 is LGHNA and CDR2 is YNFKEQ in the germline V gene. The CDR3 spells CASSHMGLAALGGEQFF. CDR3 bases: TGTGCCAGCAGCCATATGGGACTAGCGGCTCTCGGGGGTGAGCAGTTCTTC.

This clonotype was recorded a few times. The CDR3 sequence: CSVAGLGSGNTIYF. The CDR3, as DNA: TGCAGCGTCGCGGGACTCGGCTCTGGAAACACCATATATTTT. This chain uses TRBV29-1 with TRBJ1-3; D is perhaps TRBD1 (5 bases). Trimming stripped 6 bases from V and 0 bases from J, with 12 bases between. This CDR3 comprises 14 residues. The germline V gene encodes CDR1 SQVTM and CDR2 ANQGSEA. The variable domain in full, completed from reference TRBV29-1 and TRBJ1-3, reads SAVISQKPSRDICQRGTSLTIQCQVDSQVTMMFWYRQQPGQSLTLIATANQGSEATYESGFVIDKFPISRPNLTFSTLTVSNMSPEDSSIYLCSVAGLGSGNTIYFGEGSWLTVV.

The chain has TRBV11-2 and TRBJ2-3; a weak D match, TRBD2 (6 bases). Germline CDR1 SGHAT, CDR2 FQNNGV. With 1 base removed from V and 2 bases from J, the gap between germline ends came to 13 bases. The CDR3 is 16 amino acids. As DNA, the CDR3 is TGTGCCAGCAGCTTAGTGGCTGGACTAACCACAGATACGCAGTATTTT. It encodes CASSLVAGLTTDTQYF.

The V gene is TRBV19, the J gene TRBJ2-5; D unclear. V lost 1 base and J 1 base, leaving 10 bases between the germline ends. The CDR3 loop spans 15 amino acids. The V gene's germline CDR1 is LNHDA and CDR2 SQIVND (reference sequence). The CDR3 DNA reads as TGTGCCAGTAGTATAGGACCAGGACCCCAAGAGACCCAGTACTTC. This translates into CASSIGPGPQETQYF.

V is TRBV7-6 and J is TRBJ2-2; 8 bases map to TRBD2. The V segment lost 5 bases and the J segment 6 bases; nucleotides outside the gene matches: 8. Germline V gene data show CDR1 as SGHVS and CDR2 as FNYEAQ. The CDR3 contains 15 residues. The CDR3 loop is CASSTGLVLAGELFF. For the CDR3, the DNA is TGTGCCAGCAGCACGGGACTAGTATTAGCCGGGGAGCTGTTTTTT.

A note on this clonotype: One junction end does not reproduce the germline sequence, and a read error may be involved. The V gene is TRBV20-1, the J gene TRBJ2-3, with 7 bases fitting TRBD1. Germline V gene sequence: CDR1 DFQATT, CDR2 SNEGSKA (reference sequence). There are 14 residues in the CDR3. CDR3 in DNA: TGCAGTGCCTTGGACAGGAGAAGCACAGATAAGCAGTATTTT. This codes for CSALDRRSTDKQYF.

Only a few counts were recorded for this clonotype. CDR3 sequence: CASSYRVKSGELFF. The CDR3, as DNA: TGTGCCAGCTCTTACAGGGTTAAATCCGGGGAGCTGTTTTTT. This sequence joins TRBV11-2 and TRBJ2-2; a weak D match, TRBD1 (6 bases). The CDR3 is made up of 14 amino acids. Trimming left V 8 bases short and J 6 bases short, with 16 bases between. Per the germline V gene, CDR1 is SGHAT and CDR2 is FQNNGV.

This clonotype was seen a few times. This chain connects TRBV10-3 to TRBJ2-2; 10 bases fit TRBD1. V was clipped by 0 bases and J by 6 bases; unmatched bases: 7. CDR3 length equals 17 residues. Germline V CDR1 and CDR2: ENHRY, SYGVKD. CDR3 nucleotides: TGTGCCATCAGTGAGTCCACGGGACAGGGGATGGCCGGGGAGCTGTTTTTT. Amino acid sequence: CAISESTGQGMAGELFF.